This entry features one TCR beta chain sequence. This clonotype has more than one count but fewer than ten. Its binding antigen is unknown. No much larger clone is present one base from it, and per-base qualities are unavailable. The protocol used for the library was 5' RACE. Sequencing took place on an Illumina HiSeq 2000. A universal primer binding site was introduced by template switching, and a unique molecular identifier was present in the final cDNA, enabling accurate counting of TCR cDNA molecules. Specific primers in the conserved constant-segment region were used to synthesize first-strand cDNA for TCR alpha and beta chains. To control for contamination, each cDNA library was double barcoded with a SMART-Mk sample barcode plus Illumina barcodes. TruSeq adapter sequences and Illumina sample barcodes were added in two successive PCR steps. The Illumina HiSeq platform was used with custom primers to sequence TCR alpha and beta cDNA libraries. The authors processed their data as follows. MiGEC processed the raw reads to extract unique molecular identifiers, while MiXCR was used to determine the CDR3 positions. Recombination models were inferred per individual with the repgenHMM and IGoR tools using an EM algorithm. Shared clonotypes were analyzed with the tcR package in R, and sharing was normalized by the product of cloneset sizes. To study raw recombination free of thymic and clonal selection effects, out-of-frame nonproductive sequences were analyzed. TCRdb applied fastp at Q25 and MiXCR to the public reads, then kept only in-frame beta chains. Records with the same CDR3 protein are collapsed into one entry carrying the most frequent genes and DNA. The V and J calls reflect TCRdb's pipeline rather than the authors' work. For this sample there are about 190,000 distinct CDR3 sequences; 15% to 20% appear just once. The ten biggest clones cover around 40% of the sample.

The data originate from a study of identical twins (dated by TCRdb to between 2015 and 2016). Regarding the complete study: The study deep-sequenced TCR alpha and beta repertoires from monozygotic twins, unrelated adults of various ages and cord blood to test whether fetal clonotypes persist. To rule out contamination, replicate twin experiments were performed at different times with different library preparation protocols. The full study reports these points: In monozygotic twins, out-of-frame TCR alpha sharing was systematically underestimated by recombination models, although the models agreed with sharing between unrelated individuals. Compared with coincidental sharing between unrelated individuals, out-of-frame TCR alpha sequences shared between twins showed an excess of sequences with low generation probability. Excess twin sharing in beta out-of-frame sequences was weaker because fewer shared sequences lowered the signal-to-noise ratio. Invariant T cells such as MAIT and iNKT could partly confound zero-insertion analyses, although diverse VJ usage argued against such confounding for most clonotypes. Fewer insertions were carried by abundant cord blood beta clonotypes; a weaker similar trend was observed in young adult naive repertoires, while no such trend was observed in memory repertoires. Because the same donors could not be followed over many years, the conclusions depended on cross-sectional statistical analysis.

Counted from cysteine to phenylalanine, this CDR3 has 13 amino acids. Only the CDR3 DNA stays, 39 bases, in frame from base 1. CDR1 KGHDR and CDR2 SFDVKD are derived from the germline V gene. Trimming at the junction amounts to 7 bases on V and 2 bases on J, and the germline ends lie 11 bases apart. Only healthy Caucasian donors were included. Three pairs of female monozygotic twins, all aged roughly 18 to 29 years, were included in the twin cohort. CD4+ and CD8+ T cell populations were isolated with positive isolation kits from Invitrogen. This sample was shared with a second study, whose subject was T cells expressing NK-cell markers. That second publication adds: Fewer than ten donors provided sorted CD3+CD56+NKG2C+, CD3+CD56+NKG2C- and CD3+CD56-NKG2C+ T-cell subsets, whose TCR beta-chain repertoires were profiled. Of the eight sequenced donors, seven were found to be HCMV-seropositive and one was found to be HCMV-seronegative. In several experiments an anti-gammadeltaTCR antibody was added to restrict sorting to alphabetaTCR-expressing T cells. In several donors, the dominant CD3+CD56+NKG2C+ clonotypes were among the top 10 CD8+ clonotypes and accounted for roughly 1.0-7.0% of CD8+ T cells. Those dominant clonotypes were again the most abundant among CD3+CD56-NKG2C+ cells in a few donors, at about 25-65%. Whether the expanded NKG2C-expressing T cell clones were specific for HCMV antigens was left unclear. The study sequenced eight donors, all healthy volunteers chosen at random: three men and five women. HCMV serostatus was determined by detecting HCMV-specific IgG in serum with a commercial ELISA kit. Reads were demultiplexed and grouped by UMI with MIGEC, and clonotypes were assembled and quantified with MiTCR. To exclude erroneous sequences, only TCR cDNA sequences supported by at least two reads were retained. The tcR package was used for downstream repertoire analysis, and clonotypes were matched between fractions using CDR3 nucleotide sequence together with V segment. VDJmatch was used to annotate antigen specificity against VDJdb, with one amino acid substitution in CDR3 allowed.

This TCR was recovered from a woman younger than 30 in good health. Sequencing used CD8+ T cells sorted from blood. This sequence uses TRBV24-1 and TRBJ2-7; TRBD1 is a possible D gene, resting on 6 matching bases. CDR3 reads: CATRRQEPYEQYF. The DNA sequence is TGTGCCACCAGACGACAGGAACCCTACGAGCAGTACTTC.